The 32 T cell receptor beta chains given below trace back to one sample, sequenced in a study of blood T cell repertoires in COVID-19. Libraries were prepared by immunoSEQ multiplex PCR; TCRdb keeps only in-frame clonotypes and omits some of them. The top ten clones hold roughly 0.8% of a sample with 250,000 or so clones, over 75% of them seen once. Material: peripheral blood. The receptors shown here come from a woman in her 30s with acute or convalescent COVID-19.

For the CDR3, the DNA is TGTGCCAGCAGCCAGGTCAACTATGGCTACACCTTC. This gives the protein CASSQVNYGYTF. This chain connects TRBV7-2 to TRBJ1-2; D gene ambiguous. The CDR3 runs 12 residues. V was pared by 5 bases and J by 2 bases, with 6 bases between. The germline V gene encodes CDR1 SGHTA and CDR2 FQGNSA.

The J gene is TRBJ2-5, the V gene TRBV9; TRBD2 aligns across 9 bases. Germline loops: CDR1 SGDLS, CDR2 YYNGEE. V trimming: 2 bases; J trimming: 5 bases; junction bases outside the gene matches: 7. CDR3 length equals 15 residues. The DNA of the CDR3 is TGTGCCAGCAGCGTGCTTGGGACTAGCATGGAGACCCAGTACTTC. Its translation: CASSVLGTSMETQYF. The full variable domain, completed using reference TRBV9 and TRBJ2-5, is DSGVTQTPKHLITATGQRVTLRCSPRSGDLSVYWYQQSLDQGLQFLIQYYNGEERAKGNILERFSAQQFPDLHSELNLSSLELGDSALYFCASSVLGTSMETQYFGPGTRLLVL.

CDR3 in DNA: TGCGCCAGCAGTGAGTCGGGACACTCTGGGGCCAACGTCCTGACTTTC. This encodes CASSESGHSGANVLTF. The V gene is TRBV10-2, the J gene TRBJ2-6; possibly TRBD1 for D (6 bases). The CDR3 has 16 amino acids. The germline V gene has CDR1 WSHSY and CDR2 SAAADI. Trimming removed 0 bases at V and 0 bases at J, with 6 bases between.

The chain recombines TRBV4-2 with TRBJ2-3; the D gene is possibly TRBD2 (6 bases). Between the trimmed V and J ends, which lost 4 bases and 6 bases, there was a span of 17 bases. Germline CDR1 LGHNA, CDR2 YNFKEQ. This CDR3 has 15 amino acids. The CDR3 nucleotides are TGTGCCAGCAGCCCCAGACTAGAACCGGGGGATACGCAGTATTTT. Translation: CASSPRLEPGDTQYF.

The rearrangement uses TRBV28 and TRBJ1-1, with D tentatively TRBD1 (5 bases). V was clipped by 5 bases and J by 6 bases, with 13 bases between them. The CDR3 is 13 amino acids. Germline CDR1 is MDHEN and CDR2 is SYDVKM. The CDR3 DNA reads TGTGCCAGCAGTCTCCCAGGGATTTCTGAAGCTTTCTTT. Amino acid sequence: CASSLPGISEAFF.

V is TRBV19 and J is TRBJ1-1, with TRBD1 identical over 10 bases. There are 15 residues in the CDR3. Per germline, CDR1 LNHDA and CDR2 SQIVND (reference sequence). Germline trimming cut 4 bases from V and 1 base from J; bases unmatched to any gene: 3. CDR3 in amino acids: CASSTRQGANTEAFF. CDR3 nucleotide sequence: TGTGCCAGTAGTACGCGACAGGGGGCGAACACTGAAGCTTTCTTT.

CDR3 in DNA: TGTGCCAGCAGTTTCACGTACGGGGGAGGGCCCCAGAATGAGCAGTTCTTC. Translating it yields CASSFTYGGGPQNEQFF. The chain carries TRBV27 and TRBJ2-1, with 7 positions matching TRBD2. Germline V lookup: CDR1 MNHEY, CDR2 SMNVEV (reference sequence). This CDR3 has 17 residues. The J segment lost 7 bases and the V segment lost 3 bases, leaving 15 bases of the junction unmatched.

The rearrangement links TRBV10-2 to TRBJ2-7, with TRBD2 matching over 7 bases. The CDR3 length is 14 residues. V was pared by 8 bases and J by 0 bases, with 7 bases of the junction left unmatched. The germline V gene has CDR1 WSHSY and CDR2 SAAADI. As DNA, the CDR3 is TGCGCCAGCCGAGGACTAGGCCTCTCCTACGAGCAGTACTTC. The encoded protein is CASRGLGLSYEQYF.

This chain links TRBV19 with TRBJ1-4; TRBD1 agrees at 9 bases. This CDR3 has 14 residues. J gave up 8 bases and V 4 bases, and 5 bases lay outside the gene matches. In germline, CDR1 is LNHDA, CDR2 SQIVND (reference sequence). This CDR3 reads CASSTTGGREKLFF. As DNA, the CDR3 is TGTGCCAGTAGTACGACAGGGGGTAGAGAAAAACTGTTTTTT.

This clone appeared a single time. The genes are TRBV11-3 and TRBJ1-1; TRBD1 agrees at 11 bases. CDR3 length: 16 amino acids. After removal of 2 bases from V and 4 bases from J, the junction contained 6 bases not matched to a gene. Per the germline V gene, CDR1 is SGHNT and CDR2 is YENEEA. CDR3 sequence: CASSLYPGTGGTEAFF. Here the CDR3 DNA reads TGTGCCAGCAGCTTATACCCCGGGACAGGGGGCACTGAAGCTTTCTTT.

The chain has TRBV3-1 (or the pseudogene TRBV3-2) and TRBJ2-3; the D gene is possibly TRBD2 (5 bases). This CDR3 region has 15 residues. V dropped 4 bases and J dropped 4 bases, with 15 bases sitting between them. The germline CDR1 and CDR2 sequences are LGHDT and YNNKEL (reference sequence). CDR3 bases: TGTGCCAGCAGCCCGATGAGGGAGTACTCAGATACGCAGTATTTT. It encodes CASSPMREYSDTQYF.

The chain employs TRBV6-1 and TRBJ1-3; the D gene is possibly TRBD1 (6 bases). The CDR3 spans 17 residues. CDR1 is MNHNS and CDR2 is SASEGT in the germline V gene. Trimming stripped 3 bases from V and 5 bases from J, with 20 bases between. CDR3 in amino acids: CASSDFQGKGQRNTIYF. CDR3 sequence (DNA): TGTGCCAGCAGTGACTTCCAGGGGAAGGGGCAGAGAAACACCATATATTTT.

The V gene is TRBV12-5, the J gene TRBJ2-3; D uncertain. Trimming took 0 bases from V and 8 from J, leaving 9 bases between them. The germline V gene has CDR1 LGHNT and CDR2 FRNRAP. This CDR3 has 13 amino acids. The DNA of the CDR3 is TGTGCTAGTGGTTTGGTAGGAGTACCTACGCAGTATTTT. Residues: CASGLVGVPTQYF.

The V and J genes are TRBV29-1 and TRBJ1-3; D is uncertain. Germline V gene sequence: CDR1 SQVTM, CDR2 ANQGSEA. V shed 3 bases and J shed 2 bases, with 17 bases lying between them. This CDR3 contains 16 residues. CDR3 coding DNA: TGCAGCGTTGACCACTCTGACCGAGGCGCTGGAAACACCATATATTTT. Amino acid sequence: CSVDHSDRGAGNTIYF.

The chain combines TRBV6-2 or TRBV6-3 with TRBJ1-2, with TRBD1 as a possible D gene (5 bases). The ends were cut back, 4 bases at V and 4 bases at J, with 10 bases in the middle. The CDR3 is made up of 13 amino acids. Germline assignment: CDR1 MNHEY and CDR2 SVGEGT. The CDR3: CASSLPGPYGYTF. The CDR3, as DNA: TGTGCCAGCAGTTTACCAGGGCCCTATGGCTACACCTTC.

The CDR3 coding sequence is TGTGCCACCAGCAGACATAGCTCCTACGAGCAGTACTTC. This gives the protein CATSRHSSYEQYF. The V gene is TRBV15, the J gene TRBJ2-7; D unresolved. Germline values: CDR1 LNHNV, CDR2 YYDKDF (reference sequence). The CDR3 has 13 amino acids. Trimming removed 2 bases from V and 0 bases from J, with 5 bases in between. The entire variable domain, with the rest obtained from reference TRBV15 and TRBJ2-7, is as follows: DAMVIQNPRYQVTQFGKPVTLSCSQTLNHNVMYWYQQKSSQAPKLLFHYYDKDFNNEADTPDNFQSRRPNTSFCFLDIRSPGLGDTAMYLCATSRHSSYEQYFGPGTRLTVT.

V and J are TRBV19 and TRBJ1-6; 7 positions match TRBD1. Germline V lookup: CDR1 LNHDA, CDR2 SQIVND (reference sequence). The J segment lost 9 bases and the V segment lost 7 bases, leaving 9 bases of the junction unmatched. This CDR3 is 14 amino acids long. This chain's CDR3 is CASTTQGVISPLHF. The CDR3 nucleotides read TGTGCCAGTACAACCCAGGGGGTTATTTCACCCCTCCACTTT.

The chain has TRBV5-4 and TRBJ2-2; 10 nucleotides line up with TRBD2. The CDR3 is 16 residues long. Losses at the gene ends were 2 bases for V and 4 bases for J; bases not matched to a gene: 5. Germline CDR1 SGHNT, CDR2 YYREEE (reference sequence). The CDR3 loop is CASSLSSGSVTGELFF. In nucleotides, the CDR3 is TGTGCCAGCAGCTTATCTAGCGGGAGTGTCACCGGGGAGCTGTTTTTT. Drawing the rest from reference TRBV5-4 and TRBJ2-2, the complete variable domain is ETGVTQSPTHLIKTRGQQVTLRCSSQSGHNTVSWYQQALGQGPQFIFQYYREEENGRGNFPPRFSGLQFPNYSSELNVNALELDDSALYLCASSLSSGSVTGELFFGEGSRLTVL.

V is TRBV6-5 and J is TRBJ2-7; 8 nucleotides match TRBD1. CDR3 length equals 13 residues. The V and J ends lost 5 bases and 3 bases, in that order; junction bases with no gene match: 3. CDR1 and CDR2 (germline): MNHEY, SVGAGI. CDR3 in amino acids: CASSRDRYYEQYF. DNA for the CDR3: TGTGCCAGCAGTCGGGACAGGTACTACGAGCAGTACTTC.

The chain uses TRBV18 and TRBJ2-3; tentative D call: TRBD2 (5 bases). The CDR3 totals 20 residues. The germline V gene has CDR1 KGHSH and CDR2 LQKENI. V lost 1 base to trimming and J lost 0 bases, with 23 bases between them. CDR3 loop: CASSPRSGQLPLGSTDTQYF. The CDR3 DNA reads TGTGCCAGCTCACCACGAAGCGGTCAGTTACCTCTGGGAAGCACAGATACGCAGTATTTT.

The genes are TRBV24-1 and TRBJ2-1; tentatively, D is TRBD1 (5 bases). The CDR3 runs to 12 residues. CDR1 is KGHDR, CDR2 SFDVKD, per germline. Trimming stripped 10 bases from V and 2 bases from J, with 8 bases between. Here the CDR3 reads CATSRAYNEQFF. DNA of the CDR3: TGTGCCACTTCCAGGGCCTACAATGAGCAGTTCTTC.

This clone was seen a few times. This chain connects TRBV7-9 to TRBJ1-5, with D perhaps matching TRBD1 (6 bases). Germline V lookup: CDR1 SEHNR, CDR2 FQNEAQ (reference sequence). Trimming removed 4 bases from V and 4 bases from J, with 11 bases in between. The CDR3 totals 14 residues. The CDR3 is CASSSTQGNQPQHF. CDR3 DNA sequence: TGTGCCAGCAGCTCGACACAGGGAAATCAGCCCCAGCATTTT.

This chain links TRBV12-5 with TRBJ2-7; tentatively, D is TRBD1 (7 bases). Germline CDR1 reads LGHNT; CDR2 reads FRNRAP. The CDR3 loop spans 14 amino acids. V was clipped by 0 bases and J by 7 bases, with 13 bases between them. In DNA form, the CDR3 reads TGTGCTAGTGGTTTGGTAGGAGGGGGCATTGAGCAGTACTTC. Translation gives CASGLVGGGIEQYF.

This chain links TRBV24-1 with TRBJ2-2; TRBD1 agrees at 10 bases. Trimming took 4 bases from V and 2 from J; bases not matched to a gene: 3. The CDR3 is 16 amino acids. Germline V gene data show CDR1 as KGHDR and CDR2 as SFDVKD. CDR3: CATSDRDRGNTGELFF. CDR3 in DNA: TGTGCCACCAGTGACCGGGACAGGGGAAACACCGGGGAGCTGTTTTTT.

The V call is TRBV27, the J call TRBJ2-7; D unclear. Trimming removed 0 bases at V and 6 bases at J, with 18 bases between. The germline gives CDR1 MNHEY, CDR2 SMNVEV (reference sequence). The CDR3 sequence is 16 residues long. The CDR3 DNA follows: TGTGCCAGCAGTTTATCTATCGGCGTAGAGTGGGCCGAGCAGTACTTC. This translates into CASSLSIGVEWAEQYF.

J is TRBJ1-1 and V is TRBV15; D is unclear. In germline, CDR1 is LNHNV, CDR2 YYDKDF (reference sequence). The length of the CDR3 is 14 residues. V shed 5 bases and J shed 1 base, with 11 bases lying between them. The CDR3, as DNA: TGTGCCACCAGCCGCGGCGGTCCGAACACTGAAGCTTTCTTT. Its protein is CATSRGGPNTEAFF. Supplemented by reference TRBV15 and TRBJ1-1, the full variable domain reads DAMVIQNPRYQVTQFGKPVTLSCSQTLNHNVMYWYQQKSSQAPKLLFHYYDKDFNNEADTPDNFQSRRPNTSFCFLDIRSPGLGDTAMYLCATSRGGPNTEAFFGQGTRLTVV.

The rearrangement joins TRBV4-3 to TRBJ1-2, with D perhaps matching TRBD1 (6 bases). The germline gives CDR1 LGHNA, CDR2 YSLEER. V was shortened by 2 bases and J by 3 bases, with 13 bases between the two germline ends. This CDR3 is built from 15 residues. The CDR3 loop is CASSQSTGLDYGYTF. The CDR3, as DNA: TGCGCCAGCAGCCAATCGACAGGCTTAGACTATGGCTACACCTTC.

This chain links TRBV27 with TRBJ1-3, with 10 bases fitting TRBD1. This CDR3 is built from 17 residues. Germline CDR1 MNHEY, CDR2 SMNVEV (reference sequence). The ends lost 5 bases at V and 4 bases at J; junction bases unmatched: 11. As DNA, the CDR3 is TGTGCCAGCAGTCCCCTCAGGACAGGGGGTTTGGGAAACACCATATATTTT. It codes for CASSPLRTGGLGNTIYF.

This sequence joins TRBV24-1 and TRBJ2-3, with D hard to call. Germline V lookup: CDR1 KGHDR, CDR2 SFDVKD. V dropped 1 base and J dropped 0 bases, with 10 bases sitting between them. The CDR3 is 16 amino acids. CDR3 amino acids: CATSDLTQTSTDTQYF. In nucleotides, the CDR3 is TGTGCCACCAGTGATTTAACTCAGACTAGCACAGATACGCAGTATTTT.

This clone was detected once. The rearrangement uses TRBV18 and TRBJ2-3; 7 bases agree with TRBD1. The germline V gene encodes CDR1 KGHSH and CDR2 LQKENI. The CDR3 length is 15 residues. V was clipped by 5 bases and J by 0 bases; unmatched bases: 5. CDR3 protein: CASSTRQGSTDTQYF. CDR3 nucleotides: TGTGCCAGCTCAACTCGACAGGGAAGCACAGATACGCAGTATTTT.

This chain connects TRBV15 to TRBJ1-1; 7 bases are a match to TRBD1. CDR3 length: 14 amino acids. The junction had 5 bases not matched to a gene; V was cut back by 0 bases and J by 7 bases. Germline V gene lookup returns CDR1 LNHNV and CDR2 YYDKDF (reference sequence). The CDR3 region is CATSREDRVVEAFF. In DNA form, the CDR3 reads TGTGCCACCAGCAGAGAAGACAGGGTCGTTGAAGCTTTCTTT.

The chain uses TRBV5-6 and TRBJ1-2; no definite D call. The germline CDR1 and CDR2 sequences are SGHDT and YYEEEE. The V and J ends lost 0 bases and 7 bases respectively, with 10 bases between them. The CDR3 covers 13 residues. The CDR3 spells CASSLGRVGGYTF. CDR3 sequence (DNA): TGTGCCAGCAGCTTGGGCCGGGTCGGTGGCTACACCTTC.